This TCR beta chain is from a study of blood T cells in healthy people across ages. Looking at the study overall: Through template switching, about one barcoded beta molecule was captured per two T cells, as measured in model experiments.

The V end lost 5 bases, the J end lost 5 bases, and 18 bases lay between the germline ends. CDR1 and CDR2 (germline): SGHTA, FQGNSA. This CDR3 is 15 amino acids long. Alongside a J-beta primer mix, a sample-barcoded 5' primer served in a second PCR lasting roughly 7 to 11 cycles. Unique molecular identifiers of 12 random nucleotides labeled each cDNA. TCRdb recomputed calls from the 5' RACE reads with MiXCR, one row per CDR3 protein. The table records about 800,000 distinct CDR3 sequences, roughly 46% of them present only once. The receptor comes from a man at least 80 years old in good health. V is TRBV7-2 and J is TRBJ1-2; D uncertain. The sample consisted of blood. CDR3 sequence: CASSREVVGAYGYTF. As DNA, the CDR3 is TGTGCCAGCAGCCGAGAGGTGGTAGGCGCGTATGGCTACACCTTC.